This T cell receptor (beta chain) was recorded in a study of blood T cell repertoires in COVID-19. About the study: Acute and convalescent COVID-19 specimens originated in the United States, Italy and Spain. PBMCs, B-cell-depleted T cells, or T cells were the source of the cDNA or gDNA that made up the material.

As originally analysed: Amplified reference gene primers provided the basis for estimating nucleated cell counts. The data were produced by immunoSEQ multiplex PCR, yet TCRdb's version contains in-frame clones alone and is incomplete. That table supplies the V and J calls and clone size; D and trimming were determined from the DNA. The sample includes a few hundred thousand clones, over 80% seen only once; the top ten take around 2%. The germline V gene encodes CDR1 LGHNA and CDR2 YNFKEQ. CDR3 length equals 17 residues. Between the trimmed V and J ends, which lost 0 bases and 9 bases, there was a span of 18 bases.

Sequenced material: peripheral blood. This TCR was recovered from a man aged 25-40 years who had recovered from COVID-19. This rearrangement joins TRBV4-2 to TRBJ1-6; TRBD1 might be the D (5 bases). The CDR3: CASSQDRQKRGRSPLHF. Here the CDR3 DNA reads TGTGCCAGCAGCCAAGACCGGCAGAAAAGGGGCCGTTCACCCCTCCACTTT.